This T cell receptor (beta chain) is from a study of T cells of healthy individuals. TCRdb fed the 5' RACE reads into MiXCR, producing one record per CDR3 protein. The sample includes 65,000 to 90,000 distinct CDR3 sequences, approximately 4.7% of them seen just once. The germline V gene encodes CDR1 SGHDT and CDR2 YYEEEE. V lost 3 bases, J lost 5 bases, and 11 bases lay in between. The CDR3 contains 13 residues. The rearrangement uses TRBV5-6 and TRBJ2-5; D may be TRBD2 (6 bases). The source is a female donor in good health. The CDR3 DNA is TGTGCCAGCAGCTCGGGAGTTACGGAGACCCAGTACTTC. This translates into CASSSGVTETQYF.